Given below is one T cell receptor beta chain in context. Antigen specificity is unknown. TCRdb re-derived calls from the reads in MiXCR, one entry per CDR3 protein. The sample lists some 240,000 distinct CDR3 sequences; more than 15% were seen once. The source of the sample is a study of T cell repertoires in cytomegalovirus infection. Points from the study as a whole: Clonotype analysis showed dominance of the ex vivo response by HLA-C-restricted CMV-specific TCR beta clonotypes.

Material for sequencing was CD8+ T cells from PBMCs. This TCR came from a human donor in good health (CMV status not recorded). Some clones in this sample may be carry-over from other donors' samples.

The CDR3 DNA follows: TGCAGTGCTAGTGACCCCGAGGGCCTGGTTGGGTATGGCTACACCTTC. Translated: CSASDPEGLVGYGYTF. The genes are TRBV20-1 and TRBJ1-2; D remains unclear. Trimming took off 3 bases at V and 5 bases at J, with 22 bases between the two ends. The CDR3 consists of 16 residues. CDR1 and CDR2 from the germline V gene are DFQATT and SNEGSKA (reference sequence).